The T cell receptor (beta chain) under discussion was sequenced for a study of blood T cell repertoires in COVID-19. Background on the study: PBMCs, B-cell-depleted T cells, or T cells provided the cDNA or gDNA that made up the material.

Some clones are missing from TCRdb's copy, which holds only in-frame ones; the method was immunoSEQ multiplex PCR. The sample lists 95,000 or so clones, approximately 86% occurring once. The sequence derives from a man older than 75 with active or convalescent COVID-19. Sequencing was performed on peripheral blood.

The CDR3 region has the DNA TGTGCCAGCAGCTGGGGACAGGAGAATGAAAAACTGTTTTTT. It codes for CASSWGQENEKLFF. The chain combines TRBV3-1 (or the pseudogene TRBV3-2) with TRBJ1-4, with TRBD1 matching over 8 bases. Germline V CDR1 and CDR2: LGHDT, YNNKEL (reference sequence). The CDR3 consists of 14 residues. V lost 5 bases and J lost 5; bases outside the gene matches: 4.